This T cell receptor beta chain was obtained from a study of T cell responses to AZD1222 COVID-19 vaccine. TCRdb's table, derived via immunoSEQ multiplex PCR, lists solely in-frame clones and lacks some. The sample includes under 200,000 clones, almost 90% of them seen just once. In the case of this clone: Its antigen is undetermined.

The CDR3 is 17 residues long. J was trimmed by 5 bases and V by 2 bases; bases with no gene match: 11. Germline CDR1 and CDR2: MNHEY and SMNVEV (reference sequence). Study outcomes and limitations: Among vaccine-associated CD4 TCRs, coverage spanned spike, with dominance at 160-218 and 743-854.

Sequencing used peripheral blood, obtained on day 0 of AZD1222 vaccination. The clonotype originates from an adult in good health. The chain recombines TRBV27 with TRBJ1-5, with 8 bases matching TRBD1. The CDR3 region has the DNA TGTGCCAGCAGTTTAAGGTCAGGGGGCGGTAAGGATCAGCCCCAGCATTTT. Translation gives CASSLRSGGGKDQPQHF.